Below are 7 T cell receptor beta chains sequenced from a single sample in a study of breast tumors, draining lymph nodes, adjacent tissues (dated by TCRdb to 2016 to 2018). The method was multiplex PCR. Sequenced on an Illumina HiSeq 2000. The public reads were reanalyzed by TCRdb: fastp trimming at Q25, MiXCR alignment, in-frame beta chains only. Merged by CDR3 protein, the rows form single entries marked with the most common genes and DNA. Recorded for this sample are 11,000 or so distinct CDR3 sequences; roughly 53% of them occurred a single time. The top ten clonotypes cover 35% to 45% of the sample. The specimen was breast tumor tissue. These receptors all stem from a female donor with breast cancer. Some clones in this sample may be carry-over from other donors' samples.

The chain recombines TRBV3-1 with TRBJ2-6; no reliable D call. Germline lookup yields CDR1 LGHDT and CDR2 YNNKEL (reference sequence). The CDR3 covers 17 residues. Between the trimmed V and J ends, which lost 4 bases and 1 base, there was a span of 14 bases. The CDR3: CASSLGGAVSGANVLTF. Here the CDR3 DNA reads TGTGCCAGCAGCCTGGGTGGTGCGGTTTCTGGGGCCAACGTCCTGACTTTC.

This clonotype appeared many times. Here the CDR3 DNA reads TGTGCCACCAGTCAGGTGAACAATGAGCAGTTCTTC. Translating it yields CATSQVNNEQFF. The J gene is TRBJ2-1, the V gene TRBV15; no clear D gene. There are 12 residues in the CDR3. The germline gives CDR1 LNHNV, CDR2 YYDKDF (reference sequence). V gave up 6 bases and J gave up 5 bases, with 8 bases separating them. The complete variable domain, with remaining parts taken from reference TRBV15 and TRBJ2-1, reads DAMVIQNPRYQVTQFGKPVTLSCSQTLNHNVMYWYQQKSSQAPKLLFHYYDKDFNNEADTPDNFQSRRPNTSFCFLDIRSPGLGDTAMYLCATSQVNNEQFFGPGTRLTVL.

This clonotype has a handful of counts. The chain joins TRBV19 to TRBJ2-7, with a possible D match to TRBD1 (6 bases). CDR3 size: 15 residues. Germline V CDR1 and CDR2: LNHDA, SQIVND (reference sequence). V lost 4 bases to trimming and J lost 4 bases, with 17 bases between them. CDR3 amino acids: CASSKSGDTTYEQYF. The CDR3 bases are TGTGCCAGTAGTAAAAGTGGGGACACTACTTACGAGCAGTACTTC.

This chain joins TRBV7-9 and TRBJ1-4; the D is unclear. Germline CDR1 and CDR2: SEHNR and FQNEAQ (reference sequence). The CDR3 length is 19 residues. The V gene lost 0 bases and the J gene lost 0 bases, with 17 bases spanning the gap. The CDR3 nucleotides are TGTGCCAGCAGCTTAGCGTCGGGCGGGGTTTCTACAACTAATGAAAAACTGTTTTTT. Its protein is CASSLASGGVSTTNEKLFF.

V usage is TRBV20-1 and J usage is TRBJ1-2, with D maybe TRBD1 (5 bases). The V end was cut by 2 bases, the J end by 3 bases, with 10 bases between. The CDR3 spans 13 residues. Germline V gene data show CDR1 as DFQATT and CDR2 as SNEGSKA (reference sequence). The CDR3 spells CSARLGRDYGYTF. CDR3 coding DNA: TGCAGTGCTAGATTGGGGCGAGACTATGGCTACACCTTC.

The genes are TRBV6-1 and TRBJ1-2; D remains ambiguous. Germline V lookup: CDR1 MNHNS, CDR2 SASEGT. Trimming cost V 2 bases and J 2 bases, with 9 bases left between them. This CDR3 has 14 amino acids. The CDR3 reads CASSEPGSNYGYTF. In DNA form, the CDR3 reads TGTGCCAGCAGTGAACCGGGGTCGAACTATGGCTACACCTTC.

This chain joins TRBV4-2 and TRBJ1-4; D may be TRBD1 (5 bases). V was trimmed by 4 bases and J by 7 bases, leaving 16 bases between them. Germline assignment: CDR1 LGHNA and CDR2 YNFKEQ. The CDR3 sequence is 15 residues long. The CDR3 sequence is CASSPGTAFTEKLFF. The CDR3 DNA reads TGTGCCAGCAGCCCTGGGACGGCTTTTACTGAAAAACTGTTTTTT.